These 5 T cell receptor beta chains came from one sample sequenced in a study of post-analysis software for immune sequencing data. Prepared TCR beta cDNA libraries contained unique molecular identifiers. TCRdb reprocessed the PCR reads via MiXCR and lists one record per CDR3 protein. Counted here are around 400,000 distinct CDR3 sequences, less than 40% occurring once; the ten biggest clones make up under 15%. These TCRs are of unknown antigen specificity. General study results and limits: Relative to controls, patients had about five TRBV segments at higher frequency, with TRBV5-6, TRBV5-1 and TRBV20-1 among these.

Sequencing input: blood. Source of these receptors: a girl under 18 with multiple sclerosis.

The chain combines TRBV28 with TRBJ2-1; a weak D match, TRBD2 (5 bases). The V gene's germline CDR1 is MDHEN and CDR2 SYDVKM. V was pared by 5 bases and J by 10 bases, with 15 bases between. The CDR3 is 13 amino acids. CDR3 amino acids: CASSLIIGEEQFF. CDR3 DNA sequence: TGTGCCAGCAGTCTTATAATCGGGGAGGAGCAGTTCTTC.

The gene calls are TRBV12-3 or TRBV12-4 and TRBJ2-3; D is uncertain. V was cut by 1 base and J by 4 bases, with 12 bases left in between. The CDR3 runs to 15 residues. The CDR3 reads CASSLETGASDTQYF. CDR3 in DNA: TGTGCCAGCAGTTTAGAGACTGGCGCGTCAGATACGCAGTATTTT.

In regard to this clonotype: This could be a read error, since a much larger clone is one nucleotide away. The genes are TRBV27 and TRBJ1-5, with TRBD1 matching 8 bases. Germline V gene sequence: CDR1 MNHEY, CDR2 SMNVEV (reference sequence). CDR3 length: 18 amino acids. Trimming took 6 bases from V and 0 from J; bases not matched to a gene: 13. The CDR3 is CASSPDTGGGYSNQPQHF. CDR3 DNA: TGTGCCAGCAGCCCCGACACAGGGGGAGGTTATAGCAATCAGCCCCAGCATTTT.

The chain links TRBV6-5 to TRBJ1-1; D unresolved. Between the trimmed V and J ends, which lost 2 bases and 7 bases, there was a span of 11 bases. The CDR3 totals 13 residues. Per the germline V gene, CDR1 is MNHEY and CDR2 is SVGAGI. The CDR3: CASSYIHGGEAFF. CDR3 DNA: TGTGCCAGCAGTTACATTCATGGCGGTGAAGCTTTCTTT.

The chain links TRBV20-1 to TRBJ2-7; 7 bases map to TRBD1. The J call may be in error: the DNA end matches TRBJ2-5 better. CDR1 is DFQATT, CDR2 SNEGSKA, per germline (reference sequence). This CDR3 comprises 15 residues. CDR3 residues: CSASRQGDTQETQYF. Here the CDR3 DNA reads TGCAGTGCTTCCCGACAGGGAGATACTCAAGAGACCCAGTACTTC.